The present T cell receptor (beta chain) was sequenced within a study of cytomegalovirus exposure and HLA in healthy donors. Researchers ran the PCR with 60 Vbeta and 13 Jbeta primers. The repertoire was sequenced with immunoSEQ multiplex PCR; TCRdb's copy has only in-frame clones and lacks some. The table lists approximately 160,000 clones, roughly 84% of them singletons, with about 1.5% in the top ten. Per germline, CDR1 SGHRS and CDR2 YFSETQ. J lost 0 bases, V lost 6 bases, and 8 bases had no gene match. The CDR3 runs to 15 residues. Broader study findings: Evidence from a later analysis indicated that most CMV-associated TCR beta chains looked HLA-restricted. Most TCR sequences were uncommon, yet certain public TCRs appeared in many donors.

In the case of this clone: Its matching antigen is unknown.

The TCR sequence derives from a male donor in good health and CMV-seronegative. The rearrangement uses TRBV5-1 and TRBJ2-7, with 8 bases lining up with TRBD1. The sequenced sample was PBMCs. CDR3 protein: CASTQGAVYSYEQYF. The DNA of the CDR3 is TGCGCCAGCACCCAGGGGGCGGTTTACTCCTACGAGCAGTACTTC.